Below are 11 T cell receptor beta chains sequenced from a single sample in a study of shared clonotypes between healthy human individuals. Clones were sequenced by immunoSEQ multiplex PCR, and TCRdb holds only the in-frame ones, with some missing. Seen here are roughly 1,500,000 clones, nearly 99% observed once, and the top ten hold about 0.45%. The sequenced material came from naive CD4+ T cells sorted from blood. Subset meaning: CD45RA+ positively selected. Receptor source: a man aged 30 to 45 in good health.

The gene calls are TRBV7-8 and TRBJ2-5, with 10 bases matching TRBD2. This CDR3 has 14 residues. Germline V gives CDR1 SGHVS, CDR2 FQNEAQ. After removal of 5 bases from V and 7 bases from J, the junction contained 7 bases not matched to a gene. The CDR3 nucleotides read TGTGCCAGCAGCCCGAGCGGGAGGGAGGGGACCCAGTACTTC. The encoded protein is CASSPSGREGTQYF. The complete variable domain, with remaining parts taken from reference TRBV7-8 and TRBJ2-5, reads GAGVSQSPRYKVAKRGQDVALRCDPISGHVSLFWYQQALGQGPEFLTYFQNEAQLDKSGLPSDRFFAERPEGSVSTLKIQRTQQEDSAVYLCASSPSGREGTQYFGPGTRLLVL.

This clone was detected once. The chain recombines TRBV5-4 with TRBJ2-2; no firm D call. Germline-derived CDR1 and CDR2 are SGHNT and YYREEE (reference sequence). V gave up 0 bases and J gave up 1 base, with 7 bases separating them. The CDR3 totals 15 residues. CDR3 region: CASSLAVKNTGELFF. For the CDR3, the DNA is TGTGCCAGCAGCTTGGCAGTCAAGAACACCGGGGAGCTGTTTTTT.

This sequence joins TRBV28 and TRBJ1-5; 8 positions agree with TRBD1. V lost 4 bases, J lost 3 bases, and 5 bases stayed unmatched. Germline V gives CDR1 MDHEN, CDR2 SYDVKM. This CDR3 has 15 amino acids. Here the CDR3 DNA reads TGTGCCAGCAGTTCCCCGACAGGGGACAATCAGCCCCAGCATTTT. Translated: CASSSPTGDNQPQHF.

The J gene is TRBJ1-2, the V gene TRBV29-1; 7 bases fit TRBD1. The CDR3 has 13 residues. Losses at the gene ends were 7 bases for V and 6 bases for J; bases not matched to a gene: 11. In germline, CDR1 is SQVTM, CDR2 ANQGSEA. The CDR3, as DNA: TGCAGCGCAACGACAGGGAGGTTTGATGGCTACACCTTC. Translating gives CSATTGRFDGYTF.

This clone was detected once. The genes are TRBV9 and TRBJ2-1; 7 bases fit TRBD2. Germline CDR1 is SGDLS and CDR2 is YYNGEE. Trimming cost V 3 bases and J 9 bases; bases outside gene matches: 3. This CDR3 comprises 12 residues. The CDR3 DNA sequence: TGTGCCAGCAGCGCCACGGGGGGTGAGCAGTTCTTC. Encoded protein: CASSATGGEQFF. Variable domain in full (rest from reference TRBV9 and TRBJ2-1): DSGVTQTPKHLITATGQRVTLRCSPRSGDLSVYWYQQSLDQGLQFLIQYYNGEERAKGNILERFSAQQFPDLHSELNLSSLELGDSALYFCASSATGGEQFFGPGTRLTVL.

This sequence joins TRBV30 and TRBJ2-7; D is undetermined. This CDR3 comprises 14 residues. Germline-derived CDR1 and CDR2 are GTSNPN and SVGIG (reference sequence). V shed 2 bases and J shed 0 bases, with 11 bases lying between them. DNA of the CDR3: TGTGCCTGGAGTACCGCCCCTAGCTCCTACGAGCAGTACTTC. It translates to CAWSTAPSSYEQYF. The variable domain in full, completed from reference TRBV30 and TRBJ2-7, reads SQTIHQWPATLVQPVGSPLSLECTVEGTSNPNLYWYRQAAGRGLQLLFYSVGIGQISSEVPQNLSASRPQDRQFILSSKKLLLSDSGFYLCAWSTAPSSYEQYFGPGTRLTVT.

The chain uses TRBV25-1 and TRBJ2-1; the D is unclear. Germline V gene sequence: CDR1 MGHDK, CDR2 SYGVNS. The CDR3 spans 14 residues. Trimming pared 3 bases from V and 2 bases from J, leaving 8 bases between. The CDR3 sequence: CASSDASPYNEQFF. CDR3 sequence (DNA): TGTGCCAGCAGTGATGCAAGTCCCTACAATGAGCAGTTCTTC.

The chain employs TRBV9 and TRBJ2-1; 11 bases line up with TRBD2. CDR3 size: 20 residues. CDR1 SGDLS and CDR2 YYNGEE come from the germline V gene. V gave up 3 bases and J gave up 4 bases; unmatched junction bases: 18. This CDR3 reads CASSAALGLAGSRGYNEQFF. CDR3 DNA sequence: TGTGCCAGCAGCGCCGCCCTCGGACTAGCGGGCTCTAGGGGGTACAATGAGCAGTTCTTC.

This clone was observed a single time. The chain carries TRBV5-6 and TRBJ2-3; D perhaps matches TRBD1 (6 bases). CDR3 length: 14 residues. Germline assignment: CDR1 SGHDT and CDR2 YYEEEE. Trimming removed 4 bases at V and 5 bases at J, with 14 bases between. The CDR3 here is CASSRRTGIDTQYF. CDR3 nucleotides: TGTGCCAGCAGCCGACGTACAGGGATAGATACGCAGTATTTT.

The CDR3 DNA reads TGTGCCAGCAGGGGCACGGCCAACAATGAGCAGTTCTTC. Amino acid sequence: CASRGTANNEQFF. J is TRBJ2-1 and V is TRBV6-5, with unresolved D. V lost 6 bases and J 5 bases, leaving 11 bases between the germline ends. This CDR3 has 13 residues. The V gene's germline CDR1 is MNHEY and CDR2 SVGAGI.

This chain links TRBV25-1 with TRBJ2-5; D remains ambiguous. V shed 3 bases and J shed 9 bases, with 26 bases lying between them. Germline values: CDR1 MGHDK, CDR2 SYGVNS. The CDR3 is 17 residues long. CDR3 loop: CASSEAAMNGLPGAQYF. For the CDR3, the DNA is TGTGCCAGCAGTGAGGCCGCGATGAATGGGCTCCCGGGCGCCCAGTACTTC.